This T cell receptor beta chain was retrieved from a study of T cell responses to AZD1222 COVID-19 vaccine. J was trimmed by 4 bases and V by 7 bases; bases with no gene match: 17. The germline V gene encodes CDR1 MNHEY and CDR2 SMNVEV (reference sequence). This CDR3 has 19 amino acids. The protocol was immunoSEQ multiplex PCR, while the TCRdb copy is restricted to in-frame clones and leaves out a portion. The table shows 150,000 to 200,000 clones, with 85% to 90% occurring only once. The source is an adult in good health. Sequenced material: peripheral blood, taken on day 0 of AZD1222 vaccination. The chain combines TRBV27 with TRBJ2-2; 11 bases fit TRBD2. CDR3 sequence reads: CASKSRLAGGSRGTGELFF. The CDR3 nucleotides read TGTGCCAGCAAAAGTCGGCTAGCGGGGGGATCGCGAGGCACCGGGGAGCTGTTTTTT.